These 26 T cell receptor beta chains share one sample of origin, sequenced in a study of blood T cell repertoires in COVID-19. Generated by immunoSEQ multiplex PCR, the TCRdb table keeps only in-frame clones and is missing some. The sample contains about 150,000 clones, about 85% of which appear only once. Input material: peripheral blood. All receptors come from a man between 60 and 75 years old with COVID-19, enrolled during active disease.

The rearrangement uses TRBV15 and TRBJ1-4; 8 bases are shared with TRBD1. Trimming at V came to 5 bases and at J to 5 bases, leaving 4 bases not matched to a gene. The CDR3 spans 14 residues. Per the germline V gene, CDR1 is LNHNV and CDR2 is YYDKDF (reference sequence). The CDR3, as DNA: TGTGCCACCAGCCCGCGGACAGGGAATGAAAAACTGTTTTTT. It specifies CATSPRTGNEKLFF.

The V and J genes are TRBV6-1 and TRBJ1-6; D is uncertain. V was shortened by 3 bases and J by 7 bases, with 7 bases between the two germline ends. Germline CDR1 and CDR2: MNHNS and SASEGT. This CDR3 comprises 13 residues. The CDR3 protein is CASSDLQNSPLHF. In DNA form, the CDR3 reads TGTGCCAGCAGTGACCTGCAGAATTCACCCCTCCACTTT.

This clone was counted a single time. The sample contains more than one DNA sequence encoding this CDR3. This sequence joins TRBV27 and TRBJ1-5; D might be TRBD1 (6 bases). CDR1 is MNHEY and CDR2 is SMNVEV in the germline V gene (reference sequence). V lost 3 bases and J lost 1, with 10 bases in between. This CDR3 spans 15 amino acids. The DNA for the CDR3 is TGTGCCAGCAGTTTTGGGGGCGGAAGCAATCAGCCCCAGCATTTT. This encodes CASSFGGGSNQPQHF.

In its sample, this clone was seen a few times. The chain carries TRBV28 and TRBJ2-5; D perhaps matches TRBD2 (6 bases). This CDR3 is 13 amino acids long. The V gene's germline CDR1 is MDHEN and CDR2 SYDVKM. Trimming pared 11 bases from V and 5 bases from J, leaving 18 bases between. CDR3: CAAGRGGWETQYF. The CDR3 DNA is TGTGCCGCGGGAAGGGGAGGCTGGGAGACCCAGTACTTC.

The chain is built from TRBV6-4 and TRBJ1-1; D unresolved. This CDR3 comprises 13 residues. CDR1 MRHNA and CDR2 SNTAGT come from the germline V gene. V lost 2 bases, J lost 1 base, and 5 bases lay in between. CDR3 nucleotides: TGTGCCAGCAGTGACCAGGCGAACACTGAAGCTTTCTTT. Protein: CASSDQANTEAFF.

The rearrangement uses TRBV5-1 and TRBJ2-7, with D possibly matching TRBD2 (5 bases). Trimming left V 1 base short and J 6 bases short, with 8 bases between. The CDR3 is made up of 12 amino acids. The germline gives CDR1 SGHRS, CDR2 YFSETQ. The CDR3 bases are TGCGCCAGCAGCTTGCTGGGAGCCGAGCAGTACTTC. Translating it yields CASSLLGAEQYF.

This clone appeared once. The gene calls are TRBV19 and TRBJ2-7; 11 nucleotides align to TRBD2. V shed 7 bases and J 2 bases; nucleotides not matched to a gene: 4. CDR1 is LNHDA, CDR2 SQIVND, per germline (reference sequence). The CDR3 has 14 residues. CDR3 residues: CASTLTSGTYEQYF. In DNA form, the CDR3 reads TGTGCCAGTACCCTGACTAGCGGGACCTACGAGCAGTACTTC. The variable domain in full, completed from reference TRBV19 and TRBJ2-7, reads DGGITQSPKYLFRKEGQNVTLSCEQNLNHDAMYWYRQDPGQGLRLIYYSQIVNDFQKGDIAEGYSVSREKKESFPLTVTSAQKNPTAFYLCASTLTSGTYEQYFGPGTRLTVT.

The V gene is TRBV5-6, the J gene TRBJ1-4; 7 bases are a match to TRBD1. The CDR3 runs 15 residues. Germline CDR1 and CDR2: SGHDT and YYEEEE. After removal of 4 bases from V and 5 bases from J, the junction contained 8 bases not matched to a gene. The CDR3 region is CASSDPGQTNEKLFF. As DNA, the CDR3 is TGTGCCAGCAGCGACCCGGGACAGACAAATGAAAAACTGTTTTTT.

The CDR3 sequence: CASSPEGAQGYTF. CDR3 bases: TGTGCCAGCAGTCCGGAGGGGGCTCAGGGCTACACCTTC. This sequence joins TRBV6-5 and TRBJ1-2, with 7 bases lining up with TRBD1. This CDR3 has 13 residues. Looked up from germline, CDR1 is MNHEY and CDR2 is SVGAGI. The J segment lost 8 bases and the V segment lost 5 bases, leaving 8 bases of the junction unmatched.

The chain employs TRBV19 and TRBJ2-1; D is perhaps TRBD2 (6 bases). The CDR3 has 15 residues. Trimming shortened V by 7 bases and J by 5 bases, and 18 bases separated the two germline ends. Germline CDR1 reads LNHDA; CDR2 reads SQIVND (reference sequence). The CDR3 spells CASKEAAWTNNEQFF. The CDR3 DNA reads TGTGCCAGTAAGGAGGCGGCGTGGACTAACAATGAGCAGTTCTTC. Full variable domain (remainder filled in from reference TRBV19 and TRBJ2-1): DGGITQSPKYLFRKEGQNVTLSCEQNLNHDAMYWYRQDPGQGLRLIYYSQIVNDFQKGDIAEGYSVSREKKESFPLTVTSAQKNPTAFYLCASKEAAWTNNEQFFGPGTRLTVL.

CDR3 sequence: CASSIDRAGADTQYF. CDR3 sequence (DNA): TGTGCCAGCAGTATCGACAGGGCGGGTGCAGATACGCAGTATTTT. The chain employs TRBV6-5 and TRBJ2-3; 7 bases fit TRBD1. The junction had 9 bases not matched to a gene; V was cut back by 5 bases and J by 4 bases. This CDR3 spans 15 amino acids. Germline loops: CDR1 MNHEY, CDR2 SVGAGI.

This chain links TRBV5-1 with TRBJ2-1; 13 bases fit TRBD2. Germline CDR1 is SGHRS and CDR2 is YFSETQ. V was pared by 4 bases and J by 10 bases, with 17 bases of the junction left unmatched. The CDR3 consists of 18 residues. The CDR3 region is CASSRYSALAGGPGEQFF. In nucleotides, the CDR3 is TGCGCCAGCAGCCGCTACTCCGCACTAGCGGGGGGGCCGGGGGAGCAGTTCTTC.

CDR3 amino acids: CASSSSQGGSYEQYF. For the CDR3, the DNA is TGCGCCAGCAGCTCGTCACAGGGGGGCTCCTACGAGCAGTACTTC. The chain couples TRBV5-1 to TRBJ2-7, with 8 bases aligning to TRBD1. CDR1 is SGHRS, CDR2 YFSETQ, per germline. The ends lost 3 bases at V and 0 bases at J; junction bases unmatched: 5. The CDR3 is 15 residues long. The complete variable domain, with remaining parts taken from reference TRBV5-1 and TRBJ2-7, reads KAGVTQTPRYLIKTRGQQVTLSCSPISGHRSVSWYQQTPGQGLQFLFEYFSETQRNKGNFPGRFSGRQFSNSRSEMNVSTLELGDSALYLCASSSSQGGSYEQYFGPGTRLTVT.

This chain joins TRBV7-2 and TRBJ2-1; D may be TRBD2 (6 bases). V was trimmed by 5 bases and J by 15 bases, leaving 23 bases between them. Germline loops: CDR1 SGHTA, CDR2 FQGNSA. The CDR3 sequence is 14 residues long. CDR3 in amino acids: CASSRSGLASGLFF. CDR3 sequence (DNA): TGTGCCAGCAGCAGGAGTGGCCTAGCGTCGGGTCTGTTCTTC.

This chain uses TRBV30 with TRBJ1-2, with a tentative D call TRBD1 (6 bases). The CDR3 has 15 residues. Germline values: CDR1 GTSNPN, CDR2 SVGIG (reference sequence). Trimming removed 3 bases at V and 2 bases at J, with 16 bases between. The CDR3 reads CAWSPGGSLNYGYTF. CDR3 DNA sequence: TGTGCCTGGAGCCCGGGGGGCTCCCTGAACTATGGCTACACCTTC.

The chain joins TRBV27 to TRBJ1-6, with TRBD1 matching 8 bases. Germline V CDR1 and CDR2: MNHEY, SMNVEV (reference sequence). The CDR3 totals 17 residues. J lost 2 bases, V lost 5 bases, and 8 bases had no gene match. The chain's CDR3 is CASSEDRTGTYNSPLHF. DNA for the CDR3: TGTGCCAGCAGTGAAGACAGGACAGGGACCTATAATTCACCCCTCCACTTT.

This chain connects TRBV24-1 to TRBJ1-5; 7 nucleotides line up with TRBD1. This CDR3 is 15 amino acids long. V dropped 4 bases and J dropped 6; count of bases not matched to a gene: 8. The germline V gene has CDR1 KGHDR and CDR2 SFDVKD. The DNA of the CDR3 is TGTGCCACCAGTGAGCAAACAGGGGTGAGTCAGCCCCAGCATTTT. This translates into CATSEQTGVSQPQHF.

CDR3 loop: CASSSKAVFSGNTIYF. CDR3 nucleotide sequence: TGTGCCAGCAGTTCAAAGGCGGTTTTCTCTGGAAACACCATATATTTT. The chain carries TRBV27 and TRBJ1-3; D is uncertain. Trimming removed 4 bases at V and 0 bases at J, with 13 bases between. Germline V lookup: CDR1 MNHEY, CDR2 SMNVEV (reference sequence). This CDR3 is 16 amino acids long.

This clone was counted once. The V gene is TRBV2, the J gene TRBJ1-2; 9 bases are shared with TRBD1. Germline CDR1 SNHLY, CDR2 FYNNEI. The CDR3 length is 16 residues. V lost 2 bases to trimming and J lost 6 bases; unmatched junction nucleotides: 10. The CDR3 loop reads CASSERGTGLGDGYTF. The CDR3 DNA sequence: TGTGCCAGCAGTGAAAGGGGGACAGGGCTGGGCGATGGCTACACCTTC.

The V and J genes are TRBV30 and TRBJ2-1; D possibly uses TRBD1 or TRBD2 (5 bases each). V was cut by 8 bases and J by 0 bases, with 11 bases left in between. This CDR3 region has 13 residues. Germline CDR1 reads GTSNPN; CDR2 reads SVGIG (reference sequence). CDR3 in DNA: TGTGCCGGGACCCCCGGCTCCTACAATGAGCAGTTCTTC. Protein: CAGTPGSYNEQFF.

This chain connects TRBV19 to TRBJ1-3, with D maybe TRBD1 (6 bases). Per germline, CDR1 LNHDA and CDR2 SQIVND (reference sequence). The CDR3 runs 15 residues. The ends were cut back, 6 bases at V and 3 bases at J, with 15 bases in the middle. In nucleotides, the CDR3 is TGTGCCAGTAGAACTACAGGGAGTTATGGAAACACCATATATTTT. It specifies CASRTTGSYGNTIYF.

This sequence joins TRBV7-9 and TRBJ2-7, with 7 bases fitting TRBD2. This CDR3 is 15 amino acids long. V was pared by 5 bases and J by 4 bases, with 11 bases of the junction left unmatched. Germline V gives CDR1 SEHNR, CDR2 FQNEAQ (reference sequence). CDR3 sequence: CASSENGGDLYEQYF. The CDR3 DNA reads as TGTGCCAGCAGCGAAAATGGGGGGGACCTATACGAGCAGTACTTC.

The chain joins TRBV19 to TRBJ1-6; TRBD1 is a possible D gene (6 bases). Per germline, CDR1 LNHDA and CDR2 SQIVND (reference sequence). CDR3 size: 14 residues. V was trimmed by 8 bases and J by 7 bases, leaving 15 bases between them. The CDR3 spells CASQAGARNSPLHF. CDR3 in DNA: TGTGCCAGTCAGGCGGGGGCAAGGAATTCACCCCTCCACTTT.

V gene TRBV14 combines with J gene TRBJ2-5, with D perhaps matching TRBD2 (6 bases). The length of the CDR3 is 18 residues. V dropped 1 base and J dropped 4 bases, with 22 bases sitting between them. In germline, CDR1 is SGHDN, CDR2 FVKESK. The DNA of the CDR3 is TGTGCCAGCAGCCAAGGCCCCCCTGCCGGGAGATCCCCAGAGACCCAGTACTTC. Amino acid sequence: CASSQGPPAGRSPETQYF.

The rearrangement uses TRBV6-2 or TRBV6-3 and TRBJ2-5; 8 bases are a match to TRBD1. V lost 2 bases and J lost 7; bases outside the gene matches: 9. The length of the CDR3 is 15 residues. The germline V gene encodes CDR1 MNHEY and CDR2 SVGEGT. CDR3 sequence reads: CASSYAGGARATQYF. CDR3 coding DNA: TGTGCCAGCAGTTACGCAGGGGGCGCGAGGGCGACCCAGTACTTC.

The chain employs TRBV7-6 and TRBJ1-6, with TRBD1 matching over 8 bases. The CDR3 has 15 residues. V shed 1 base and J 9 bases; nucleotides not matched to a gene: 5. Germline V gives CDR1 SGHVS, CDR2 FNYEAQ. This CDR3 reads CASSLVSRGLSPLHF. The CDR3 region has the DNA TGTGCCAGCAGCTTAGTCTCCAGGGGGCTTTCACCCCTCCACTTT.